One and the same sample provided the 10 T cell receptor beta chains below, sequenced in a study of blood T cells in healthy people across ages. Through a sample-barcoded 5' primer and a J-beta primer mix, a second PCR was run for roughly 7 to 11 cycles. Each CDR3 protein is one row after TCRdb ran MiXCR on the 5' RACE reads. Of around 1.5 million distinct CDR3 sequences listed, approximately 42% are singletons. The sequenced sample consisted of blood. All receptors derive from a woman aged 18-30 years in good health.

V and J are TRBV3-1 and TRBJ1-2; D is undetermined. Germline V gene lookup returns CDR1 LGHDT and CDR2 YNNKEL (reference sequence). The CDR3 contains 14 residues. Trimming left V 0 bases short and J 5 bases short, with 10 bases between. The CDR3: CASSQESGRYGYTF. The DNA of the CDR3 is TGTGCCAGCAGCCAAGAGTCTGGACGGTATGGCTACACCTTC.

Remarks on this clonotype: One end of the junction fails to match germline, which may point to a read error. The CDR3 nucleotides are TGTGCCAGCAGCTTAAAGAGGGCTGGCACAGATATGCAGTATTTT. Translated, it gives CASSLKRAGTDMQYF. This chain links TRBV7-2 with TRBJ2-3, with D perhaps TRBD2 (5 bases). This CDR3 spans 15 amino acids. Germline lookup yields CDR1 SGHTA and CDR2 FQGNSA.

The chain recombines TRBV4-1 with TRBJ1-2; D uncertain. Germline CDR1 MGHRA, CDR2 YSYEKL. V lost 2 bases to trimming and J lost 7 bases, with 17 bases between them. CDR3 size: 15 residues. The CDR3 sequence: CASSQTAGTSGGYTF. DNA for the CDR3: TGCGCCAGCAGCCAAACTGCCGGCACCTCGGGTGGCTACACCTTC.

This clonotype is a singleton in its sample. The V call is TRBV5-5, the J call TRBJ2-7; no clear D. The CDR3 spans 13 residues. CDR1 is SGHKS and CDR2 is YYEKEE in the germline V gene (reference sequence). Trimming took off 0 bases at V and 10 bases at J, with 14 bases between the two ends. The CDR3 DNA is TGTGCCAGCAGCTTGGGGGCAGAACTGATTCAGTACTTC. Translating it yields CASSLGAELIQYF. Full variable domain (missing parts from reference TRBV5-5 and TRBJ2-7): DAGVTQSPTHLIKTRGQQVTLRCSPISGHKSVSWYQQVLGQGPQFIFQYYEKEERGRGNFPDRFSARQFPNYSSELNVNALLLGDSALYLCASSLGAELIQYFGPGTRLTVT.

This clonotype appeared a few times. The chain employs TRBV25-1 and TRBJ1-2; 7 bases fit TRBD1. The CDR3 runs to 14 residues. Germline V gene sequence: CDR1 MGHDK, CDR2 SYGVNS. After removal of 5 bases from V and 8 bases from J, the junction contained 11 bases not matched to a gene. The CDR3 nucleotides read TGTGCCAGCAGTTGGGGGGTAGGGACAGACGGCTACACCTTC. Translating it yields CASSWGVGTDGYTF.

V is TRBV5-1 and J is TRBJ2-2, with D tentatively TRBD1 (6 bases). V was pared by 4 bases and J by 5 bases, with 15 bases between. The germline V gene has CDR1 SGHRS and CDR2 YFSETQ. The CDR3 totals 15 residues. The CDR3 DNA reads TGCGCCAGCAGCCCAGGGGCGGGCCTAACCGGGGAGCTGTTTTTT. It specifies CASSPGAGLTGELFF.

The chain recombines TRBV7-2 with TRBJ2-3, with D possibly being TRBD2 (5 bases). V was pared by 2 bases and J by 2 bases, with 14 bases between. The CDR3 runs 16 residues. Germline CDR1 SGHTA, CDR2 FQGNSA. The CDR3 loop reads CASSLRTLANTDTQYF. CDR3 coding DNA: TGTGCCAGCAGCTTAAGGACTTTAGCGAACACAGATACGCAGTATTTT. Full variable domain (outside the CDR3, taken from reference TRBV7-2 and TRBJ2-3): GAGVSQSPSNKVTEKGKDVELRCDPISGHTALYWYRQSLGQGLEFLIYFQGNSAPDKSGLPSDRFSAERTGGSVSTLTIQRTQQEDSAVYLCASSLRTLANTDTQYFGPGTRLTVL.

There are a few counts of this clonotype. The V gene is TRBV7-9, the J gene TRBJ2-7; 9 nucleotides agree with TRBD2. Germline trimming cut 0 bases from V and 5 bases from J; bases unmatched to any gene: 17. Germline CDR1 and CDR2: SEHNR and FQNEAQ (reference sequence). CDR3 length: 19 residues. As DNA, the CDR3 is TGTGCCAGCAGCTTAGCGGAACTGAGAAGGACTAGCGAGGGGGACGAGCAGTACTTC. The encoded protein is CASSLAELRRTSEGDEQYF. Full variable domain (missing parts from reference TRBV7-9 and TRBJ2-7): DTGVSQNPRHKITKRGQNVTFRCDPISEHNRLYWYRQTLGQGPEFLTYFQNEAQLEKSRLLSDRFSAERPKGSFSTLEIQRTEQGDSAMYLCASSLAELRRTSEGDEQYFGPGTRLTVT.

This clonotype was observed a handful of times. The chain uses TRBV9 and TRBJ2-1; D uncertain. V was pared by 4 bases and J by 4 bases, with 12 bases between. Germline V gene lookup returns CDR1 SGDLS and CDR2 YYNGEE. There are 14 residues in the CDR3. CDR3 DNA: TGTGCCAGCAGCCCCGCAAGTGATTACAATGAGCAGTTCTTC. This encodes CASSPASDYNEQFF.

In its sample, this clonotype was seen many times. This chain joins TRBV7-2 and TRBJ1-2; 8 bases agree with TRBD1. Germline lookup yields CDR1 SGHTA and CDR2 FQGNSA. CDR3 length: 15 residues. Germline trimming cut 1 base from V and 5 bases from J; bases unmatched to any gene: 6. The CDR3: CASSLVAGGDYGYTF. In nucleotides, the CDR3 is TGTGCCAGCAGCTTAGTGGCAGGGGGCGATTATGGCTACACCTTC.